These T cell receptor beta chains were read from a single sample in a study of regulatory T cells in long-lasting Graves disease. MiXCR was run by TCRdb on the multiplex PCR reads, yielding one entry per CDR3 protein. The sample has 300,000 to 400,000 distinct CDR3 sequences, 16% seen once. In addition, the sample was reused for a study of T cells in Graves' hyperthyroidism and ophthalmopathy.

Sequences were derived from peripheral blood mononuclear cells (PBMCs), sampled at new diagnosis, from a patient treated with antithyroid drugs. The receptors stem from a man aged 40-50 years with Graves disease. CDR3s include the opening cysteine and the closing phenylalanine or tryptophan. A D gene is named only where the DNA matches it firmly. The size field is filled for only some rows; it gives once, few, many or a size class.

J: TRBJ2-1
size: many
V: TRBV5-1
D: -
CDR3: CASTWGGPYDNEQFF
DNA: TGCGCCAGCACCTGGGGAGGCCCTTATGACAATGAGCAGTTCTTC

J: TRBJ2-1
size: many
V: TRBV12-3/TRBV12-4
D: -
CDR3: CASSLRGGPREQFF
DNA: TGTGCCAGCAGTTTAAGGGGGGGGCCACGTGAGCAGTTCTTC

J: TRBJ2-6
size: -
V: TRBV6-1
D: -
CDR3: CASTADPDSFLSSGANVLTF
DNA: TGTGCCAGCACCGCTGACCCTGACTCATTTCTAAGCTCTGGGGCCAACGTCCTGACTTTC

J: TRBJ1-6
size: many
V: TRBV28
D: -
CDR3: CASRVWASPLHF
DNA: TGTGCCAGCAGGGTGTGGGCCTCACCCCTCCACTTT

J: TRBJ1-1
size: many
V: TRBV2
D: -
CDR3: CASSPRVGNTEAFF
DNA: TGTGCCAGCAGTCCCAGAGTGGGGAACACTGAAGCTTTCTTT

J: TRBJ2-7
size: many
V: TRBV20-1
D: -
CDR3: CSVSGNSYEQYF
DNA: TGCAGTGTTTCGGGGAACTCCTACGAGCAGTACTTC

J: TRBJ2-7
size: many
V: TRBV20-1
D: -
CDR3: CSAWWNGYEQYF
DNA: TGCAGTGCTTGGTGGAACGGCTACGAGCAGTACTTC

J: TRBJ2-3
size: few
V: TRBV29-1
D: -
CDR3: CSVESSWDPDTQYF
DNA: TGCAGCGTTGAATCCTCATGGGACCCAGATACGCAATATTTT

J: TRBJ2-7
size: -
V: TRBV10-3
D: -
CDR3: CAISETGSYEQYF
DNA: TGTGCCATCAGTGAGACAGGGTCCTACGAGCAGTACTTC

J: TRBJ2-3
size: -
V: TRBV4-1
D: TRBD2
CDR3: CASSQNLAGGTDTQYF
DNA: TGCGCCAGCAGCCAAAACCTAGCGGGGGGCACAGATACGCAGTATTTT

J: TRBJ1-4
size: -
V: TRBV11-3
D: -
CDR3: CASTDQGRTNGKLFF
DNA: TGTGCCAGCACCGACCAGGGGCGGACTAATGGAAAACTGTTTTTT

J: TRBJ2-3
size: many
V: TRBV20-1
D: -
CDR3: CSAIPPRGRSADTQYF
DNA: TGCAGTGCTATCCCCCCTCGTGGGAGGAGCGCAGATACGCAGTATTTT

J: TRBJ2-7
size: many
V: TRBV18
D: -
CDR3: CASSPWDSRYEQYF
DNA: TGTGCCAGCTCACCTTGGGACTCTCGCTACGAGCAGTACTTC

J: TRBJ1-2
size: few
V: TRBV7-8
D: TRBD1
CDR3: CASSPRQGKGYTF
DNA: TGTGCCAGCAGCCCCAGACAGGGAAAGGGCTACACCTTC

J: TRBJ2-3
size: many
V: TRBV19
D: -
CDR3: CASRALWGARGTQYF
DNA: TGTGCCAGTAGGGCCCTTTGGGGCGCTCGGGGTACGCAGTATTTT

J: TRBJ2-2
size: -
V: TRBV20-1
D: -
CDR3: CSARGSPDSPNTGELFF
DNA: TGCAGTGCTAGAGGCTCCCCGGACAGCCCGAACACCGGGGAGCTGTTTTTT

J: TRBJ1-1
size: many
V: TRBV7-9
D: TRBD1
CDR3: CASSTLTGRLSTEAFF
DNA: TGTGCCAGCAGCACCTTGACAGGGAGACTTTCCACTGAAGCTTTCTTT

J: TRBJ1-5
size: many
V: TRBV12-3/TRBV12-4
D: -
CDR3: CASSLQGPSNQPQHF
DNA: TGTGCCAGCAGTTTACAGGGCCCTAGCAATCAGCCCCAGCATTTT

J: TRBJ1-1
size: many
V: TRBV6-1
D: TRBD1
CDR3: CASRGQGFGDTEAFF
DNA: TGTGCCAGCAGGGGACAGGGGTTTGGGGACACTGAAGCTTTCTTT

J: TRBJ2-1
size: -
V: TRBV25-1
D: TRBD1
CDR3: CASRRQGGSYNEQFF
DNA: TGTGCCAGCAGAAGACAGGGGGGCTCCTACAATGAGCAGTTCTTC

J: TRBJ2-4
size: -
V: TRBV6-2/TRBV6-3
D: -
CDR3: CASSYPQNIQYF
DNA: TGTGCCAGCAGTTACCCTCAGAACATTCAGTACTTC

J: TRBJ2-1
size: few
V: TRBV27
D: TRBD2
CDR3: CATTRFPSGGDNEQFF
DNA: TGTGCCACTACCCGATTTCCTAGCGGGGGGGACAATGAGCAGTTCTTC

J: TRBJ2-1
size: few
V: TRBV19
D: -
CDR3: CASTTSSYNEQFF
DNA: TGTGCCAGTACGACAAGCTCCTACAATGAGCAGTTCTTC

J: TRBJ2-5
size: many
V: TRBV12-3/TRBV12-4
D: -
CDR3: CASSYRTDQETQYF
DNA: TGTGCCAGCAGTTATAGGACGGATCAAGAGACCCAGTACTTC

J: TRBJ2-2
size: few
V: TRBV3-1
D: -
CDR3: CASSQGSLRGPTGELFF
DNA: TGTGCCAGCAGCCAAGGGTCCCTTAGGGGCCCTACCGGGGAGCTGTTTTTT

J: TRBJ2-1
size: -
V: TRBV6-1
D: -
CDR3: CASSSQVGNEQFF
DNA: TGTGCCAGCTCGTCCCAGGTGGGCAATGAGCAGTTCTTC

J: TRBJ1-2
size: many
V: TRBV7-2
D: -
CDR3: CASSLRPTGYTF
DNA: TGTGCCAGCAGCTTACGTCCCACGGGCTACACCTTC

J: TRBJ2-1
size: many
V: TRBV11-3
D: TRBD2
CDR3: CASSSRLAGGNEQFF
DNA: TGTGCCAGCAGCTCAAGACTAGCGGGGGGCAATGAGCAGTTCTTC

J: TRBJ2-1
size: many
V: TRBV28
D: TRBD2
CDR3: CASSSAALAGGLNEQFF
DNA: TGTGCCAGCTCCTCCGCCGCCCTAGCGGGGGGACTCAATGAGCAGTTCTTC

J: TRBJ2-3
size: many
V: TRBV5-5
D: TRBD2
CDR3: CASSTGLAGELDTQYF
DNA: TGTGCCAGCAGCACGGGACTAGCGGGGGAATTAGATACGCAGTATTTT

J: TRBJ1-2
size: many
V: TRBV28
D: -
CDR3: CASSFMDINYGYTF
DNA: TGTGCCAGCAGTTTCATGGACATCAACTATGGCTACACCTTC

J: TRBJ2-3
size: once
V: TRBV11-1
D: TRBD2
CDR3: CASSQSGLADTDTQYF
DNA: TGTGCCAGCAGCCAGTCGGGACTAGCGGATACAGATACGCAGTATTTT

J: TRBJ1-6
size: many
V: TRBV2
D: -
CDR3: CASSEVIGSPLHF
DNA: TGTGCCAGCAGTGAAGTCATTGGTTCACCCCTCCACTTT

J: TRBJ2-3
size: many
V: TRBV18
D: TRBD2
CDR3: CASSPSGGLRTQYF
DNA: TGTGCCAGCTCACCTAGCGGGGGTTTAAGAACGCAGTATTTT

J: TRBJ1-6
size: few
V: TRBV20-1
D: TRBD1
CDR3: CSARPQRTGSPLHF
DNA: TGCAGTGCTAGACCCCAAAGGACAGGATCACCCCTCCACTTT

J: TRBJ2-1
size: -
V: TRBV27
D: -
CDR3: CASSVYQREEQFF
DNA: TGTGCCAGCAGTGTCTATCAAAGGGAGGAGCAGTTCTTC

J: TRBJ2-7
size: few
V: TRBV11-2
D: TRBD1
CDR3: CASRPIRDRVSYEQYF
DNA: TGTGCCAGCAGACCCATCCGGGACAGGGTCTCCTACGAGCAGTACTTC

J: TRBJ2-3
size: many
V: TRBV2
D: -
CDR3: CASSEKDTQYF
DNA: TGTGCCAGCAGTGAAAAAGATACGCAGTATTTT

J: TRBJ2-7
size: few
V: TRBV4-2
D: -
CDR3: CASSLGWDRAYEQYF
DNA: TGTGCCAGCAGCCTAGGTTGGGACCGCGCCTACGAGCAGTACTTC

J: TRBJ1-1
size: many
V: TRBV9
D: -
CDR3: CASSPHWAGATEAFF
DNA: TGTGCCAGCAGCCCCCACTGGGCTGGCGCCACTGAAGCTTTCTTT

J: TRBJ2-5
size: many
V: TRBV20-1
D: -
CDR3: CSAFPPRGGEETQYF
DNA: TGCAGTGCATTTCCCCCTAGAGGTGGGGAAGAGACCCAGTACTTC

J: TRBJ2-5
size: few
V: TRBV7-3
D: -
CDR3: CASSPQMGGSGLTQYF
DNA: TGTGCCAGCAGCCCTCAAATGGGTGGCTCGGGTTTGACCCAGTACTTC

J: TRBJ1-5
size: many
V: TRBV2
D: -
CDR3: CASSEVVSDQPQHF
DNA: TGTGCCAGCAGTGAAGTTGTCAGCGATCAGCCCCAGCATTTT

J: TRBJ2-3
size: -
V: TRBV24-1
D: TRBD2
CDR3: CATSGPETLLADTDTQYF
DNA: TGTGCCACCAGTGGCCCCGAGACGTTACTAGCGGACACAGATACGCAGTATTTT

J: TRBJ1-4
size: many
V: TRBV7-2
D: -
CDR3: CASTWTAERGEKLFF
DNA: TGTGCCAGCACCTGGACTGCCGAAAGGGGTGAAAAACTGTTTTTT